The T cell receptor (beta chain) under discussion was sequenced for a study of blood T cell repertoires in COVID-19. Study summary: The study drew acute and convalescent COVID-19 samples from the United States, Italy and Spain. T cells, B-cell-depleted T cells, or PBMCs supplied cDNA or gDNA.

The CDR3 has 15 amino acids. Trimming removed 2 bases from V and 8 bases from J; junction bases left unmatched: 6. CDR1 is SGHDN, CDR2 FVKESK, per germline. Some clones are missing from TCRdb's copy, which holds only in-frame ones; the method was immunoSEQ multiplex PCR. The table shows hundreds of thousands of clones, with roughly 88% occurring only once. V usage is TRBV14 and J usage is TRBJ1-4; 9 nucleotides match TRBD1. The sequenced material came from peripheral blood. The sequence derives from a human donor in a cohort sampled during active COVID-19. This CDR3 reads CASSQRVGTGEKLFF. The CDR3 DNA sequence: TGTGCCAGCAGCCAAAGGGTTGGGACAGGGGAAAAACTGTTTTTT.